The 29 T cell receptor beta chains listed next were all sequenced from one sample in a study of Graves' ophthalmopathy and Graves' hyperthyroidism. RNA transcripts provided the template for amplifying TCR beta CDR3 regions. Amplification began with first-round RT-PCR using HTBI primers, then second-round multiplex PCR was performed. TCRdb re-called the multiplex PCR reads with MiXCR, one entry per CDR3 protein. The sample lists about 400,000 distinct CDR3 sequences; 18% were seen once. Sequencing was done on a sample of peripheral blood. The receptors were gathered from a young woman with Graves' ophthalmopathy.

This clonotype was seen only once. The chain uses TRBV28 and TRBJ2-7; 9 bases are a match to TRBD1. Germline trimming cut 1 base from V and 4 bases from J; bases unmatched to any gene: 5. The CDR3 runs to 15 residues. Germline V gives CDR1 MDHEN, CDR2 SYDVKM. The CDR3 region is CASSLSGTGWYEQYF. The CDR3 DNA is TGTGCCAGCAGTTTATCCGGGACAGGGTGGTACGAGCAGTACTTC. Variable domain in full (rest from reference TRBV28 and TRBJ2-7): DVKVTQSSRYLVKRTGEKVFLECVQDMDHENMFWYRQDPGLGLRLIYFSYDVKMKEKGDIPEGYSVSREKKERFSLILESASTNQTSMYLCASSLSGTGWYEQYFGPGTRLTVT.

Only a few counts were recorded for this clonotype. The chain carries TRBV5-1 and TRBJ2-5; tentatively, D is TRBD1 or TRBD2 (5 bases each). The CDR3 spans 16 residues. CDR1 and CDR2 from the germline V gene are SGHRS and YFSETQ. V was shortened by 3 bases and J by 4 bases, with 19 bases between the two germline ends. The CDR3 spells CASSSSGTTGLETQYF. CDR3 sequence (DNA): TGCGCCAGCAGCTCCTCCGGGACCACAGGCCTAGAGACCCAGTACTTC.

This clonotype has a count of ten or more. V usage is TRBV30 and J usage is TRBJ1-5; possibly TRBD1 for D (6 bases). Between the trimmed V and J ends, which lost 5 bases and 4 bases, there was a span of 12 bases. In germline, CDR1 is GTSNPN, CDR2 SVGIG (reference sequence). The CDR3 spans 13 residues. CDR3 DNA sequence: TGTGCCTGGGCAACAGGGCCTAATCAGCCCCAGCATTTT. Protein: CAWATGPNQPQHF.

This clonotype was seen at least ten times. V and J are TRBV30 and TRBJ2-7; 10 positions match TRBD2. Germline-derived CDR1 and CDR2 are GTSNPN and SVGIG (reference sequence). The ends lost 0 bases at V and 5 bases at J; junction bases unmatched: 7. The CDR3 extends over 15 amino acids. This CDR3 is CAWSVQLAGGHEQYF. The DNA for the CDR3 is TGTGCCTGGAGTGTTCAGTTAGCGGGAGGCCACGAGCAGTACTTC.

This clonotype was recorded at least ten times. This sequence joins TRBV28 and TRBJ1-6; TRBD1 matches at 8 bases. CDR1 and CDR2 (germline): MDHEN, SYDVKM. Germline trimming cut 7 bases from V and 3 bases from J; bases unmatched to any gene: 8. This CDR3 is built from 16 residues. This CDR3 reads CASTKQGVIYNSPLHF. The CDR3 region has the DNA TGTGCCAGCACAAAACAGGGGGTCATCTATAATTCACCCCTCCACTTT.

In this sample, this clonotype turned up many times. The V gene is TRBV6-1, the J gene TRBJ2-7, with D tentatively TRBD1 (6 bases). V lost 10 bases and J 3 bases, leaving 16 bases between the germline ends. This CDR3 region has 13 residues. The germline CDR1 and CDR2 sequences are MNHNS and SASEGT. Here the CDR3 DNA reads TGTGCCACGAAGACAGGAGGCTTCTACGAGCAGTACTTC. It encodes CATKTGGFYEQYF.

This clonotype was seen many times. The chain couples TRBV6-5 to TRBJ2-7; 11 bases align to TRBD1. CDR1 is MNHEY, CDR2 SVGAGI, per germline. The J segment lost 4 bases and the V segment lost 0 bases, leaving 8 bases of the junction unmatched. This CDR3 has 17 amino acids. The CDR3 is CASSYSSPDRGQYEQYF. The CDR3 DNA is TGTGCCAGCAGTTACTCGTCCCCGGACAGGGGGCAATACGAGCAGTACTTC.

This clonotype was counted at least ten times. The chain uses TRBV7-9 and TRBJ1-5, with TRBD1 matching 8 bases. The CDR3 length is 13 residues. The junction had 7 bases not matched to a gene; V was cut back by 10 bases and J by 5 bases. Germline values: CDR1 SEHNR, CDR2 FQNEAQ (reference sequence). This CDR3 is CAISRGRDQPQHF. The CDR3, as DNA: TGTGCCATTTCCAGGGGGCGGGATCAGCCCCAGCATTTT.

This clonotype was picked up many times. The chain carries TRBV12-3 or TRBV12-4 and TRBJ2-5; TRBD1 might be the D (6 bases). The V end was cut by 4 bases, the J end by 4 bases, with 25 bases between. The CDR3 length is 18 residues. CDR3 DNA: TGTGCCAGCAGTTCTGCGACCCGGAGACAGGAAAGAGGAGAGACCCAGTACTTC. Translation: CASSSATRRQERGETQYF.

This clonotype showed up just once. The V gene is TRBV7-8, the J gene TRBJ2-7, with 9 nucleotides matching TRBD2. CDR1 SGHVS and CDR2 FQNEAQ come from the germline V gene. The CDR3 runs to 14 residues. Trimming took 4 bases from V and 2 from J; bases not matched to a gene: 3. Written as DNA, the CDR3 is TGTGCCAGCAGCTCGACTAGCGGTGCCTACGAGCAGTACTTC. It codes for CASSSTSGAYEQYF.

This clonotype was observed at least ten times. The gene calls are TRBV18 and TRBJ2-5; D not resolved. The CDR3 extends over 11 amino acids. V was cut by 6 bases and J by 8 bases, with 10 bases left in between. Germline assignment: CDR1 KGHSH and CDR2 LQKENI. The CDR3 loop is CASSRSHTQYF. The CDR3 nucleotides are TGTGCCAGCTCTCGAAGCCACACCCAGTACTTC. The full variable domain, its missing parts supplied by reference TRBV18 and TRBJ2-5, is NAGVMQNPRHLVRRRGQEARLRCSPMKGHSHVYWYRQLPEEGLKFMVYLQKENIIDESGMPKERFSAEFPKEGPSILRIQQVVRGDSAAYFCASSRSHTQYFGPGTRLLVL.

The J gene is TRBJ2-7, the V gene TRBV12-3 or TRBV12-4, with TRBD1 matching over 9 bases. CDR3 length equals 15 residues. The J segment lost 5 bases and the V segment lost 5 bases, leaving 10 bases of the junction unmatched. The CDR3 reads CASSPGQGAGDEQYF. The DNA of the CDR3 is TGTGCCAGCAGTCCGGGACAGGGCGCGGGAGACGAGCAGTACTTC.

The chain recombines TRBV6-2 or TRBV6-3 with TRBJ2-7; TRBD2 aligns across 8 bases. Germline loops: CDR1 MNHEY, CDR2 SVGEGT. Unmatched junction bases numbered 7, after V lost 0 bases and J lost 3 bases. The CDR3 extends over 16 amino acids. This CDR3 reads CASSYSSREGNYEQYF. The CDR3 DNA reads as TGTGCCAGCAGTTACTCGAGTCGGGAGGGGAACTACGAGCAGTACTTC.

This clonotype was counted ten times or more. This chain uses TRBV20-1 with TRBJ1-1; no definite D call. This CDR3 has 14 amino acids. V was cut by 0 bases and J by 4 bases, with 12 bases left in between. The germline V gene encodes CDR1 DFQATT and CDR2 SNEGSKA (reference sequence). The CDR3 loop reads CSARDPGKVTEAFF. In nucleotides, the CDR3 is TGCAGTGCTAGAGATCCGGGGAAAGTCACTGAAGCTTTCTTT.

This clonotype was seen ten or more times. The rearrangement joins TRBV6-1 to TRBJ1-6; TRBD1 matches at 10 bases. This CDR3 spans 13 amino acids. With 8 bases clipped from V and 9 bases from J, the junction kept 4 bases outside the gene matches. Looked up from germline, CDR1 is MNHNS and CDR2 is SASEGT. CDR3 coding DNA: TGTGCCAGCGGGGACAGGGGAGCTTCACCCCTCCACTTT. It yields the protein CASGDRGASPLHF.

This clonotype came up many times. This chain connects TRBV7-9 to TRBJ2-2, with TRBD2 identical over 9 bases. In germline, CDR1 is SEHNR, CDR2 FQNEAQ (reference sequence). The CDR3 spans 15 residues. V gave up 5 bases and J gave up 6 bases; unmatched junction bases: 7. The chain's CDR3 is CASSPIAGESGELFF. CDR3 sequence (DNA): TGTGCCAGCAGCCCCATAGCGGGAGAATCCGGGGAGCTGTTTTTT.

J is TRBJ1-1 and V is TRBV12-3 or TRBV12-4; TRBD1 agrees at 10 bases. The length of the CDR3 is 14 residues. V shed 6 bases and J 5 bases; nucleotides not matched to a gene: 6. CDR3 coding DNA: TGTGCCAGCAGACAAAGGGACAGGGGAACTGAAGCTTTCTTT. Amino acids: CASRQRDRGTEAFF.

This clonotype showed up many times. The chain employs TRBV6-1 and TRBJ2-2; TRBD1 might be the D (6 bases). Per the germline V gene, CDR1 is MNHNS and CDR2 is SASEGT. This CDR3 has 15 amino acids. V was pared by 4 bases and J by 3 bases, with 12 bases between. CDR3 region: CASSVQGIYTGELFF. CDR3 coding DNA: TGTGCCAGCAGTGTGCAGGGGATTTACACCGGGGAGCTGTTTTTT.

This clonotype was seen repeatedly, ten times or more. The chain has TRBV7-2 and TRBJ2-2; D is unresolved. CDR3 size: 13 residues. The V gene's germline CDR1 is SGHTA and CDR2 FQGNSA. With 6 bases removed from V and 8 bases from J, the gap between germline ends came to 13 bases. CDR3 nucleotide sequence: TGTGCCAGCAGTCTCGAGCTGGTGGGGGAGCTGTTTTTT. It yields the protein CASSLELVGELFF.

The chain joins TRBV6-1 to TRBJ1-5; D gene uncertain. Germline V gene sequence: CDR1 MNHNS, CDR2 SASEGT. The CDR3 has 12 residues. V gave up 5 bases and J gave up 7 bases, with 9 bases separating them. The CDR3 sequence: CASSRRGQPQHF. The CDR3, as DNA: TGTGCCAGCAGTCGAAGAGGGCAGCCCCAGCATTTT.

This clonotype was seen repeatedly, ten times or more. This chain connects TRBV6-2 or TRBV6-3 to TRBJ1-5; the match to TRBD1 covers 7 bases. Germline lookup yields CDR1 MNHEY and CDR2 SVGEGT. V lost 6 bases, J lost 3 bases, and 8 bases stayed unmatched. The CDR3 runs 15 residues. Here the CDR3 reads CASRPSTGANQPQHF. In DNA form, the CDR3 reads TGTGCCAGCAGACCTTCCACAGGGGCCAATCAGCCCCAGCATTTT.

The table lists this clonotype with many counts. CDR3 in DNA: TGCAGTGCCCTCGAGGGGGCCGAAGGGGACATTCAGTACTTC. Protein sequence: CSALEGAEGDIQYF. The chain is built from TRBV20-1 and TRBJ2-4, with 7 bases that match TRBD1. The trim removed 6 bases at V and 8 bases at J, leaving 13 bases unmatched. This CDR3 has 14 amino acids. Germline CDR1 and CDR2: DFQATT and SNEGSKA (reference sequence).

This chain joins TRBV27 and TRBJ2-7; D perhaps matches TRBD1 (6 bases). V gave up 5 bases and J gave up 1 base, with 12 bases separating them. Germline V gene lookup returns CDR1 MNHEY and CDR2 SMNVEV (reference sequence). This CDR3 has 14 amino acids. CDR3 bases: TGTGCCAGCAGTACAACAGGGCGTTCCTACGAGCAGTACTTC. Protein: CASSTTGRSYEQYF.

The rearrangement links TRBV20-1 to TRBJ1-2; TRBD1 matches 7 bases. Trimming at V came to 3 bases and at J to 3 bases, leaving 10 bases not matched to a gene. Germline CDR1 and CDR2: DFQATT and SNEGSKA (reference sequence). The CDR3 runs to 15 residues. For the CDR3, the DNA is TGCAGTGCTAGTCCCCGGGACAGCCTTTACTATGGCTACACCTTC. Translating it yields CSASPRDSLYYGYTF.

This clonotype showed up many times. The chain carries TRBV28 and TRBJ2-2, with 10 bases that match TRBD1. After removal of 4 bases from V and 6 bases from J, the junction contained 5 bases not matched to a gene. This CDR3 comprises 15 residues. Per germline, CDR1 MDHEN and CDR2 SYDVKM. CDR3 in DNA: TGTGCCAGCAGTTGGGGGGACAGGGGTGCCGGGGAGCTGTTTTTT. This sequence encodes CASSWGDRGAGELFF.

In this sample, this clonotype turned up many times. The genes are TRBV12-3 or TRBV12-4 and TRBJ2-7; D not resolved. The V end was cut by 8 bases, the J end by 4 bases, with 15 bases between. This CDR3 spans 13 amino acids. CDR3 amino acids: CASQPSVGYEQYF. The DNA for the CDR3 is TGTGCCAGCCAGCCAAGTGTGGGTTACGAGCAGTACTTC.

This clonotype was counted only a few times. This chain connects TRBV24-1 to TRBJ2-5; D unresolved. Trimming took off 10 bases at V and 3 bases at J, with 11 bases between the two ends. CDR3 length: 12 amino acids. Germline CDR1 is KGHDR and CDR2 is SFDVKD. CDR3 in amino acids: CATSTGEETQYF. Written as DNA, the CDR3 is TGTGCCACTTCGACTGGTGAAGAGACCCAGTACTTC.

In this sample, this clonotype turned up many times. This chain connects TRBV14 to TRBJ2-4, with D hard to call. Germline CDR1 SGHDN, CDR2 FVKESK. There are 17 residues in the CDR3. V dropped 1 base and J dropped 0 bases, with 13 bases sitting between them. CDR3 nucleotide sequence: TGTGCCAGCAGCCAAGCGCACCTCGGGCTAGCCAAAAACATTCAGTACTTC. Translating gives CASSQAHLGLAKNIQYF.

This clonotype was seen repeatedly, ten times or more. The chain couples TRBV6-5 to TRBJ2-5; D remains ambiguous. The CDR3 loop spans 13 amino acids. The V end lost 8 bases, the J end lost 5 bases, and 15 bases lay between the germline ends. Per germline, CDR1 MNHEY and CDR2 SVGAGI. Here the CDR3 DNA reads TGTGCCAGCGGATTAGCTGTGGGGGAGACCCAGTACTTC. Translation: CASGLAVGETQYF.